The 24 T cell receptor beta chains in this list originate from one sample, sequenced in a study of T-cell memory formation after mild COVID-19. TCRdb re-analysed the 5' RACE reads in MiXCR, keeping a single row per CDR3 protein. The sample consists of 560,000 or so distinct CDR3 sequences, roughly 17% of them appearing once. Sample: PBMCs or a T cell subset sorted from them (not recorded which). These receptors originate from an adult woman who had mild COVID-19 (a few samples of this study predate the infection). Cell type and time point are not known.

The V gene is TRBV19, the J gene TRBJ1-5; 8 bases line up with TRBD1. The ends lost 1 base at V and 6 bases at J; junction bases unmatched: 5. The germline CDR1 and CDR2 sequences are LNHDA and SQIVND (reference sequence). CDR3 length equals 15 residues. CDR3 in amino acids: CASSIVQGAGQPQHF. CDR3 bases: TGTGCCAGTAGTATAGTCCAGGGGGCGGGTCAGCCCCAGCATTTT.

This sequence joins TRBV12-3 or TRBV12-4 and TRBJ2-4; 12 positions agree with TRBD2. CDR3 length equals 20 residues. V lost 6 bases and J lost 1; bases outside the gene matches: 16. The CDR3 DNA reads as TGTGCCAGCAGCTACTCTCTTCAGACTAGCGGGAGTTGGGCCAAAAACATTCAGTACTTC. Its protein product is CASSYSLQTSGSWAKNIQYF.

A few counts support this clonotype. The gene calls are TRBV24-1 and TRBJ1-1; TRBD1 is a possible D gene (5 bases). Looked up from germline, CDR1 is KGHDR and CDR2 is SFDVKD. This CDR3 comprises 12 residues. Trimming pared 7 bases from V and 6 bases from J, leaving 11 bases between. The CDR3 coding sequence is TGTGCCACCAGGGGCGGGGGGGCTGAAGCTTTCTTT. Protein sequence: CATRGGGAEAFF.

CDR3 in DNA: TGTGCCAGTGCCCCCAGGGCTAAGAACACTGAAGCTTTCTTT. Amino acids: CASAPRAKNTEAFF. The chain joins TRBV19 to TRBJ1-1; a possible D gene is TRBD1 (5 bases). From germline, CDR1 is LNHDA and CDR2 SQIVND (reference sequence). V shed 8 bases and J shed 1 base, with 14 bases lying between them. This CDR3 region has 14 residues.

This clonotype was picked up a small number of times. This chain joins TRBV7-9 and TRBJ1-2, with 8 nucleotides matching TRBD1. The germline V gene encodes CDR1 SEHNR and CDR2 FQNEAQ (reference sequence). The CDR3 covers 16 residues. Germline trimming cut 5 bases from V and 5 bases from J; bases unmatched to any gene: 13. CDR3 sequence reads: CASSPAGTGGKYGYTF. CDR3 bases: TGTGCCAGCAGCCCCGCGGGCACAGGGGGGAAGTATGGCTACACCTTC.

This clonotype was seen a few times. The chain is built from TRBV5-6 and TRBJ1-4; D perhaps matches TRBD1 (6 bases). The V gene lost 4 bases and the J gene lost 7 bases, with 14 bases spanning the gap. Germline loops: CDR1 SGHDT, CDR2 YYEEEE. This CDR3 is 14 amino acids long. The CDR3 sequence is CASSEGGLGEKLFF. CDR3 DNA sequence: TGTGCCAGCAGCGAAGGGGGGTTGGGTGAAAAACTGTTTTTT.

The chain couples TRBV29-1 to TRBJ2-7; TRBD1 matches at 7 bases. The V segment lost 7 bases and the J segment 0 bases; nucleotides outside the gene matches: 6. Germline V gene sequence: CDR1 SQVTM, CDR2 ANQGSEA. This CDR3 region has 13 residues. CDR3 sequence reads: CSAETGTSYEQYF. Written as DNA, the CDR3 is TGCAGCGCTGAGACAGGGACCTCCTACGAGCAGTACTTC.

This clonotype showed up just a few times. DNA of the CDR3: TGTGCCAGCGGGGGACAGTTAGGAACTAGCACAGATACGCAGTATTTT. Translation gives CASGGQLGTSTDTQYF. The chain recombines TRBV7-9 with TRBJ2-3, with TRBD1 matching 7 bases. The CDR3 length is 16 residues. Trimming at V came to 8 bases and at J to 0 bases, leaving 11 bases not matched to a gene. Germline V lookup: CDR1 SEHNR, CDR2 FQNEAQ (reference sequence).

This clonotype has just a few counts. The rearrangement links TRBV7-2 to TRBJ1-1, with TRBD1 as a possible D gene (5 bases). The germline V gene has CDR1 SGHTA and CDR2 FQGNSA. The CDR3 is made up of 16 amino acids. The V end lost 2 bases, the J end lost 5 bases, and 18 bases lay between the germline ends. The CDR3 DNA reads TGTGCCAGCAGCTTAAACTTCCAGGGCTCGGGAACTGAAGCTTTCTTT. It is translated as CASSLNFQGSGTEAFF.

This clonotype showed up just a few times. The rearrangement joins TRBV6-5 to TRBJ1-3; D is undetermined. CDR3 length equals 15 residues. CDR1 is MNHEY and CDR2 is SVGAGI in the germline V gene. Trimming cost V 6 bases and J 0 bases, with 12 bases left between them. DNA for the CDR3: TGTGCCAGCAGACCCGGACGGAACTCTGGAAACACCATATATTTT. Amino acids: CASRPGRNSGNTIYF.

A few counts support this clonotype. This rearrangement joins TRBV7-2 to TRBJ2-5; a weak D match, TRBD1 (5 bases). The CDR3 runs 14 residues. V lost 1 base and J 3 bases, leaving 9 bases between the germline ends. Looked up from germline, CDR1 is SGHTA and CDR2 is FQGNSA. CDR3: CASSLGQRKETQYF. The CDR3 bases are TGTGCCAGCAGCTTAGGACAGAGAAAAGAGACCCAGTACTTC.

Many counts were recorded for this clonotype. J is TRBJ2-2 and V is TRBV25-1; D possibly corresponds to TRBD1 (5 bases). The CDR3 spans 11 residues. Germline V lookup: CDR1 MGHDK, CDR2 SYGVNS. V lost 8 bases to trimming and J lost 7 bases, with 8 bases between them. The chain's CDR3 is CASAQGGELFF. The CDR3, as DNA: TGTGCCAGCGCCCAGGGCGGGGAGCTGTTTTTT.

As regards this clonotype: Germline and junction disagree at one end, which may indicate a read error. The rearrangement uses TRBV3-1 and TRBJ1-5; D is unclear. The CDR3 runs to 13 residues. CDR1 and CDR2 from the germline V gene are LGHDT and YNNKEL (reference sequence). The CDR3 DNA is TGTGCCAGCAGCCTGTCAATAGCTCAGACCCAGCATTTT. Residues: CASSLSIAQTQHF. The variable domain in full, with the rest retrieved from reference TRBV3-1 and TRBJ1-5, is DTAVSQTPKYLVTQMGNDKSIKCEQNLGHDTMYWYKQDSKKFLKIMFSYNNKELIINETVPNRFSPKSPDKAHLNLHINSLELGDSAVYFCASSLSIAQTQHFGDGTRLSIL.

In its sample, this clonotype was seen a few times. The V gene is TRBV5-5, the J gene TRBJ2-7; 8 nucleotides line up with TRBD2. The CDR3 sequence is 16 residues long. Germline V CDR1 and CDR2: SGHKS, YYEKEE (reference sequence). V dropped 0 bases and J dropped 0; count of bases not matched to a gene: 5. The CDR3 bases are TGTGCCAGCAGCTTGGCCTTGGGACTAGTCTCCTACGAGCAGTACTTC. This translates into CASSLALGLVSYEQYF.

The chain carries TRBV10-3 and TRBJ1-1; 8 positions agree with TRBD1. Per germline, CDR1 ENHRY and CDR2 SYGVKD. Trimming cost V 2 bases and J 3 bases; bases outside gene matches: 8. The CDR3 runs to 16 residues. CDR3 sequence reads: CAISEPDRGGHTEAFF. The CDR3 DNA reads as TGTGCCATCAGTGAGCCTGACAGGGGTGGGCACACTGAAGCTTTCTTT.

The J gene is TRBJ2-2, the V gene TRBV10-3; 8 bases agree with TRBD2. This CDR3 contains 13 residues. Trimming at V came to 5 bases and at J to 6 bases, leaving 2 bases not matched to a gene. The germline CDR1 and CDR2 sequences are ENHRY and SYGVKD. This CDR3 reads CAISRTSPGELFF. For the CDR3, the DNA is TGTGCCATCAGTAGGACTAGCCCCGGGGAGCTGTTTTTT.

The V and J genes are TRBV7-9 and TRBJ1-1; TRBD1 might be the D (6 bases). CDR1 is SEHNR, CDR2 FQNEAQ, per germline (reference sequence). V was trimmed by 5 bases and J by 1 base, leaving 17 bases between them. CDR3 size: 16 residues. The CDR3 nucleotides are TGTGCCAGCAGCCCCCGGGGGCCGGGGAAGAACACTGAAGCTTTCTTT. Encoded protein: CASSPRGPGKNTEAFF.

This sequence joins TRBV9 and TRBJ1-2, with TRBD1 matching 8 bases. V was pared by 4 bases and J by 3 bases, with 8 bases of the junction left unmatched. Germline-derived CDR1 and CDR2 are SGDLS and YYNGEE. CDR3 length: 15 residues. CDR3 nucleotides: TGTGCCAGCAGCAAACGAACAGGGGGGGACTATGGCTACACCTTC. Translation gives CASSKRTGGDYGYTF.

Comment on this clonotype: Being one base from a much bigger clone, this may be a read error. The J gene is TRBJ1-1, the V gene TRBV6-5, with 7 bases identical to TRBD1. Germline V CDR1 and CDR2: MNHEY, SVGAGI. V trimming: 6 bases; J trimming: 3 bases; junction bases outside the gene matches: 1. The CDR3 is 12 amino acids. The CDR3 sequence: CASRTGYTEAFF. The CDR3, as DNA: TGTGCCAGCAGGACAGGGTACACTGAAGCTTTCTTT.

This clonotype has more than one count but fewer than ten. This rearrangement joins TRBV6-5 to TRBJ2-5; D is uncertain. Per the germline V gene, CDR1 is MNHEY and CDR2 is SVGAGI. V lost 2 bases, J lost 5 bases, and 18 bases lay in between. This CDR3 has 16 amino acids. The CDR3 coding sequence is TGTGCCAGCAGTTACGCGAGTTGGAATGTTGCGGAGACCCAGTACTTC. Translating gives CASSYASWNVAETQYF.

This clonotype was detected a few times. DNA of the CDR3: TGTGCCAGCAGCTTAGTGGGGAGTCAACTCACGAACACTGAAGCTTTCTTT. It is translated as CASSLVGSQLTNTEAFF. The gene calls are TRBV7-2 and TRBJ1-1; no clear D. Germline CDR1 and CDR2: SGHTA and FQGNSA. Trimming cost V 1 base and J 1 base, with 16 bases left between them. The CDR3 extends over 17 amino acids.

This clonotype occurred many times. J is TRBJ2-1 and V is TRBV7-2; 9 bases align to TRBD2. Per germline, CDR1 SGHTA and CDR2 FQGNSA. The CDR3 covers 15 residues. With V trimmed by 5 bases and J by 9 bases, 11 bases remained unmatched. In DNA, the CDR3 is TGTGCCAGCAGCCGTCGGGCGGGAGGGCCTCCTGAGCAGTTCTTC. Translation gives CASSRRAGGPPEQFF. Full variable domain (missing parts from reference TRBV7-2 and TRBJ2-1): GAGVSQSPSNKVTEKGKDVELRCDPISGHTALYWYRQSLGQGLEFLIYFQGNSAPDKSGLPSDRFSAERTGGSVSTLTIQRTQQEDSAVYLCASSRRAGGPPEQFFGPGTRLTVL.

The table lists this clonotype with many counts. This chain connects TRBV4-1 to TRBJ2-3; 15 bases are shared with TRBD2. J lost 9 bases, V lost 4 bases, and 17 bases had no gene match. This CDR3 has 19 residues. The V gene's germline CDR1 is MGHRA and CDR2 YSYEKL. CDR3 DNA: TGCGCCAGCAGCCGCATGGGACTAGCGGGGGGCGGGGATATCGAGACGCAGTATTTT. Amino acids: CASSRMGLAGGGDIETQYF.

This chain links TRBV29-1 with TRBJ1-3; unclear D gene. The germline V gene has CDR1 SQVTM and CDR2 ANQGSEA. V lost 7 bases and J lost 4, with 8 bases in between. This CDR3 comprises 11 residues. The chain's CDR3 is CSAFTGNTIYF. As DNA, the CDR3 is TGCAGCGCCTTCACCGGAAACACCATATATTTT. Based on the CDR3 plus reference TRBV29-1 and TRBJ1-3, the full variable domain is SAVISQKPSRDICQRGTSLTIQCQVDSQVTMMFWYRQQPGQSLTLIATANQGSEATYESGFVIDKFPISRPNLTFSTLTVSNMSPEDSSIYLCSAFTGNTIYFGEGSWLTVV.